This T cell receptor (beta chain) came from a study of T cells after posttransplantation cyclophosphamide. General study findings and limits: TRB overlap between skin or GI tissue T cells and blood was limited. Donor CD8+ memory clones often dominated recipient blood repertoires at later times. TRB clonality was highly associated with recipient CMV seropositivity and reactivation.

This related bone marrow graft donor gave peripheral blood on the day of marrow donation. Germline-derived CDR1 and CDR2 are SGHTA and FQGNSA. The CDR3 extends over 14 amino acids. V lost 0 bases to trimming and J lost 5 bases; unmatched junction nucleotides: 3. Points on this clone: As yet, its antigen is unknown.

Generated by immunoSEQ multiplex PCR, the TCRdb table keeps only in-frame clones and is missing some. In the table there are 6,900 or so clones, about three quarters of which are singletons. The source material was memory CD4+ T cells sorted from blood. The chain combines TRBV7-2 with TRBJ2-5; 7 bases agree with TRBD2. This receptor was obtained from a woman in her forties or fifties in good health and a related stem cell transplant donor. CDR3 sequence reads: CASSLAVGGETQYF. The CDR3 DNA reads as TGTGCCAGCAGCTTAGCGGTCGGGGGGGAGACCCAGTACTTC.